The T cell receptor beta chain under discussion was sequenced for a study of cytomegalovirus exposure and HLA in healthy donors. The CDR3 extends over 15 amino acids. V was trimmed by 1 base and J by 0 bases, leaving 10 bases between them. Germline loops: CDR1 SGHDN, CDR2 FVKESK. Researchers ran the PCR with 60 Vbeta and 13 Jbeta primers. The repertoire was sequenced with immunoSEQ multiplex PCR; TCRdb's copy has only in-frame clones and lacks some. The sample holds around 150,000 clones, 80% seen once. This clone has only a few counts. The receptor comes from a man between 18 and 29 years old in good health and CMV-seropositive. The V call is TRBV14, the J call TRBJ2-7; TRBD1 might be the D (6 bases). The material sequenced was PBMCs. The CDR3 region is CASSQGTAYSYEQYF. Written as DNA, the CDR3 is TGTGCCAGCAGCCAAGGGACAGCTTACTCCTACGAGCAGTACTTC.